This T cell receptor (beta chain) is drawn from a study of beta chain features in type 1 diabetes. The overall study: Examined across all samples were around 110 million sorted cells.

This clone was counted a few times. No antigen is known for it. A single heparinised blood sample, averaging around 120 mL, was obtained per donor. Via the markers CD45RO/CCR7/CD25/CD127/CD95/CD27, stem cell-like memory, regulatory, central memory and naive CD4+ cells were sorted. Study-level results: Healthy donors had naive, central memory and Treg TCRB repertoires that appeared less similar than those seen among patients.

The entirety of the isolated RNA underwent reverse transcription, so expressed TCRB transcripts were sequenced. Clones were read by immunoSEQ multiplex PCR, and TCRdb kept only the in-frame ones, dropping some. The sample consists of more than 120,000 clones, about 9.4% of them appearing once. The material sequenced was naive CD4+ T cells from blood. This sequence was found in a man aged 18 to 29 in good health.

The CDR3 reads CASIPGQGAANTEAFF. As DNA, the CDR3 is TGTGCCAGCATTCCGGGACAGGGGGCCGCGAACACTGAAGCTTTCTTT. The V gene is TRBV6-6, the J gene TRBJ1-1; TRBD1 agrees at 12 bases. The CDR3 consists of 16 residues. The V segment lost 7 bases and the J segment 1 base; nucleotides outside the gene matches: 7. Germline CDR1 MNHNY, CDR2 SVGAGI (reference sequence).